This is a list of T cell receptor beta chains from one sample in a study of technical replicates of blood from several donors. Measured with immunoSEQ multiplex PCR; TCRdb has only the in-frame clones, and not every one. The sample carries about 89,000 clones, roughly 94% recorded once. Input material: T cells isolated from PBMCs. All receptors derive from a human donor in good health. CDR3s include the opening cysteine and the closing phenylalanine or tryptophan. The order of the fields is CDR3 protein, CDR3 DNA, D gene, V gene, J gene, clone size. A D gene is named only where the DNA matches it firmly. Size is omitted from some rows. Given values are once, few, many or a class for expanded clones.

CASKITANTGELFF	TGTGCCAGTAAAATTACAGCGAACACCGGGGAGCTGTTTTTT	-	TRBV19	TRBJ2-2	-
CASSSQGTGELFF	TGTGCCAGCAGCTCACAGGGGACCGGGGAGCTGTTTTTT	TRBD1	TRBV11-3	TRBJ2-2	-
CASSPAADRVFGSYGYTF	TGTGCCAGCAGCCCGGCCGCCGACAGGGTTTTTGGTAGCTATGGCTACACCTTC	TRBD1	TRBV14	TRBJ1-2	-
CASSLQGAVSNQPQHF	TGTGCCAGTAGTCTACAGGGGGCTGTGAGCAATCAGCCCCAGCATTTT	TRBD1	TRBV19	TRBJ1-5	few
CASSLLATGSTYEQYF	TGTGCCAGCAGCTTACTCGCAACAGGGTCTACCTACGAGCAGTACTTC	-	TRBV7-9	TRBJ2-7	-
CASSLERGDSYNEQFF	TGCGCCAGCAGCTTGGAACGGGGGGATTCCTACAATGAGCAGTTCTTC	TRBD2	TRBV5-1	TRBJ2-1	-
CASSLGLEQYF	TGCGCCAGCAGCTTGGGGCTCGAGCAGTACTTC	-	TRBV5-1	TRBJ2-7	-
CASSFSPTAGEKETQYF	TGTGCCAGCAGCTTCTCCCCGACGGCGGGGGAAAAAGAGACCCAGTACTTC	TRBD2	TRBV7-9	TRBJ2-5	once
CASSPAANRGYEQYF	TGCGCCAGCAGCCCAGCCGCAAACAGGGGCTACGAGCAGTACTTC	TRBD1	TRBV4-1	TRBJ2-7	-
CASSWGTDEAFF	TGTGCCAGCAGCTGGGGGACAGATGAAGCTTTCTTT	TRBD1	TRBV5-6	TRBJ1-1	-
CASSWDRSYTF	TGTGCCAGCAGTTGGGACAGATCCTACACCTTC	TRBD1	TRBV28	TRBJ1-2	-
CASSLESGFTGELFF	TGCGCCAGCAGCTTGGAATCGGGTTTCACCGGGGAGCTGTTTTTT	-	TRBV5-1	TRBJ2-2	-
CASRETGRGQPQHF	TGTGCCAGCAGGGAGACAGGAAGAGGGCAGCCCCAGCATTTT	-	TRBV27	TRBJ1-5	once
CASSPPGTGVTGELFF	TGTGCCAGCTCACCACCTGGGACAGGGGTTACCGGGGAGCTGTTTTTT	TRBD1	TRBV18	TRBJ2-2	-
CASTTAYEQYF	TGTGCCAGCACTACAGCTTACGAGCAGTACTTC	-	TRBV2	TRBJ2-7	-
CASSPQRDRVYNEQFF	TGTGCCAGCTCACCACAGCGCGACAGGGTATACAATGAGCAGTTCTTC	TRBD1	TRBV18	TRBJ2-1	-
CASSLVQGMAGELFF	TGTGCCAGCAGCTTAGTCCAGGGGATGGCCGGGGAGCTGTTTTTT	-	TRBV7-2	TRBJ2-2	-
CASSRSGGNNEQFF	TGTGCCAGCAGCCGATCGGGGGGGAACAATGAGCAGTTCTTC	TRBD2	TRBV4-2	TRBJ2-1	-
CASSDLVQRGSYEQYF	TGTGCCAGCAGTGACCTTGTGCAGCGGGGATCCTACGAGCAGTACTTC	TRBD2	TRBV6-1	TRBJ2-7	-
CASSFPYSGGISQTQYF	TGTGCCAGCAGCTTCCCCTACAGCGGGGGGATTAGTCAGACCCAGTACTTC	TRBD2	TRBV13	TRBJ2-5	-
CASSPRVATGNTIYF	TGTGCCAGCAGTCCCCGGGTTGCAACTGGAAACACCATATATTTT	-	TRBV2	TRBJ1-3	-
CASSRTGQVFHEQYF	TGTGCCAGCAGCCGTACCGGACAGGTTTTCCACGAGCAGTACTTC	TRBD1	TRBV11-3	TRBJ2-7	-
CASSPLAGGTYEQYF	TGTGCCAGCAGTCCTCTAGCGGGGGGCACCTACGAGCAGTACTTC	TRBD2	TRBV11-3	TRBJ2-7	-
CSVERGRGAGELFF	TGCAGCGTTGAACGGGGCAGGGGAGCCGGGGAGCTGTTTTTT	-	TRBV29-1	TRBJ2-2	-
CASSPSTEAFF	TGTGCCAGCAGCCCTAGCACTGAAGCTTTCTTT	-	TRBV5-8	TRBJ1-1	-
CASKGPPGQGDQPQHF	TGTGCCAGTAAAGGCCCACCGGGACAGGGAGACCAGCCCCAGCATTTT	TRBD1	TRBV19	TRBJ1-5	-
CASTMGGWDNEQFF	TGTGCCAGTACGATGGGGGGGTGGGACAATGAGCAGTTCTTC	TRBD2	TRBV6-1	TRBJ2-1	-
CASSDSTGLRAFF	TGTGCCAGCAGTGACTCGACAGGGCTACGGGCTTTCTTT	TRBD1	TRBV6-4	TRBJ1-1	once
CASSEWGQGQGEKLFF	TGTGCCAGCAGTGAATGGGGACAGGGCCAGGGGGAAAAACTGTTTTTT	TRBD1	TRBV25-1	TRBJ1-4	-
CSAQGGNEQFF	TGCAGTGCCCAGGGTGGGAATGAGCAGTTCTTC	-	TRBV20-1	TRBJ2-1	-
CASSSPGTGPQSSYNEQFF	TGTGCCAGCAGCTCCCCCGGGACAGGGCCCCAGAGCTCCTACAATGAGCAGTTCTTC	TRBD1	TRBV7-3	TRBJ2-1	-
CSVVSFSSTDTQYF	TGCAGCGTTGTTAGTTTCTCTAGCACAGATACGCAGTATTTT	-	TRBV29-1	TRBJ2-3	-
CATGTGNTGELFF	TGCGCAACCGGGACAGGGAACACCGGGGAGCTGTTTTTT	TRBD1	TRBV2	TRBJ2-2	-
CASSTGQGGETQYF	TGTGCCAGCAGCACAGGACAGGGCGGCGAGACCCAGTACTTC	TRBD1	TRBV2	TRBJ2-5	-
CASSQGGGRSLESTIYF	TGCGCCAGCAGCCAAGGGGGCGGTCGGTCCCTGGAAAGCACCATATATTTT	-	TRBV4-1	TRBJ1-3	-
CASRSGSYNEQFF	TGTGCCAGCAGGTCAGGATCGTACAATGAGCAGTTCTTC	-	TRBV6-5	TRBJ2-1	-
CASSSVRGRVEKLFF	TGTGCCAGCAGTTCGGTCAGGGGGCGCGTTGAAAAACTGTTTTTT	TRBD1	TRBV11-2	TRBJ1-4	-
CASSYSYNEQFF	TGTGCCAGCAGTTACTCCTACAATGAGCAGTTCTTC	-	TRBV2	TRBJ2-1	-
CASSIGSGNYNEQFF	TGTGCCAGTAGTATCGGTAGCGGGAATTACAATGAGCAGTTCTTC	TRBD2	TRBV19	TRBJ2-1	-
CASSPFAFPSSTDTQYF	TGTGCCAGCAGCCCATTTGCGTTCCCCTCGAGCACAGATACGCAGTATTTT	-	TRBV2	TRBJ2-3	-
CASSLAVAGIHEQYF	TGCGCCAGCAGCCTCGCGGTAGCGGGAATCCACGAGCAGTACTTC	TRBD2	TRBV4-1	TRBJ2-7	-
CASESGGTDTQYF	TGCGCCAGCGAAAGCGGGGGCACAGATACGCAGTATTTT	TRBD2	TRBV5-1	TRBJ2-3	once
CASSRTGDQPQHF	TGTGCCAGCAGCAGGACAGGGGATCAGCCCCAGCATTTT	TRBD1	TRBV7-9	TRBJ1-5	-
CASSRTSDEQFF	TGTGCCAGCAGCCGAACTAGCGATGAGCAGTTCTTC	TRBD2	TRBV27	TRBJ2-1	-
CASTPVQGTYEQYF	TGTGCCAGCACTCCGGTACAGGGAACCTACGAGCAGTACTTC	-	TRBV6-6	TRBJ2-7	-
CASKMGLAGNTGELFF	TGTGCCAGCAAAATGGGGCTAGCGGGTAACACCGGGGAGCTGTTTTTT	TRBD2	TRBV2	TRBJ2-2	-
CASSQVASVRETQYF	TGTGCCAGCAGCCAAGTCGCTAGCGTGAGGGAGACCCAGTACTTC	-	TRBV14	TRBJ2-5	-
CASSQVLRGRGREKLFF	TGCGCCAGCAGCCAAGTTCTTCGTGGGAGGGGTCGAGAAAAACTGTTTTTT	-	TRBV4-1	TRBJ1-4	once